These 20 T cell receptor beta chains originate from one sample sequenced in a study of shared clonotypes between healthy human individuals. The table came from immunoSEQ multiplex PCR; TCRdb's copy has only in-frame clones and leaves some out. The sample shows roughly 890,000 clones, more than 85% of them seen only once. Naive CD8 cells lacked CD45RO and underwent positive selection for CCR7, leaving out terminally differentiated effector memory CD45RA+ cells. Sequenced material: naive CD8+ T cells sorted from blood. These receptors were obtained from a man aged 25-45 years in good health.

The genes are TRBV11-2 and TRBJ2-1; 7 bases are a match to TRBD2. This CDR3 is built from 16 residues. The ends lost 4 bases at V and 10 bases at J; junction bases unmatched: 16. CDR1 is SGHAT and CDR2 is FQNNGV in the germline V gene. CDR3 sequence reads: CASSSITGTIRDEQFF. In DNA form, the CDR3 reads TGTGCCAGCAGCTCCATAACCGGGACTATCCGGGACGAGCAGTTCTTC.

This chain links TRBV11-2 with TRBJ2-1; D not certain. V was trimmed by 3 bases and J by 9 bases, leaving 6 bases between them. The CDR3 sequence is 11 residues long. Germline lookup yields CDR1 SGHAT and CDR2 FQNNGV. The CDR3 spells CASSFSGEQFF. The CDR3 DNA follows: TGTGCCAGCAGCTTTTCCGGTGAGCAGTTCTTC.

This chain connects TRBV29-1 to TRBJ2-1; the match to TRBD2 covers 8 bases. The CDR3 length is 19 residues. The germline V gene has CDR1 SQVTM and CDR2 ANQGSEA. V was clipped by 5 bases and J by 8 bases; unmatched bases: 26. CDR3 protein: CSVSSLKTFSGKSPYEQFF. The CDR3 DNA sequence: TGCAGCGTTTCCTCCCTCAAGACATTTAGCGGGAAATCTCCCTATGAGCAGTTCTTC.

This clone has a handful of counts. The CDR3 protein is CASGRPLAGDGDTGELFF. The CDR3 DNA reads as TGTGCCAGCGGGCGGCCTTTAGCGGGAGATGGGGACACCGGGGAGCTGTTTTTT. The rearrangement links TRBV9 to TRBJ2-2; 9 nucleotides match TRBD2. Per germline, CDR1 SGDLS and CDR2 YYNGEE. This CDR3 contains 18 residues. J gave up 3 bases and V 7 bases, and 16 bases lay outside the gene matches.

V is TRBV19 and J is TRBJ2-7, with D possibly being TRBD1 or TRBD2 (5 bases each). Trimming shortened V by 3 bases and J by 4 bases, and 10 bases separated the two germline ends. This CDR3 has 13 residues. The germline gives CDR1 LNHDA, CDR2 SQIVND (reference sequence). Written as DNA, the CDR3 is TGTGCCAGTAGTATTTATGAGGGGTACGAGCAGTACTTC. Its protein is CASSIYEGYEQYF.

V and J are TRBV4-1 and TRBJ1-1; no clear D. Trimming took 6 bases from V and 1 from J, leaving 9 bases between them. Germline CDR1 and CDR2: MGHRA and YSYEKL. This CDR3 spans 13 amino acids. CDR3 in amino acids: CASRALGNTEAFF. The CDR3 DNA follows: TGCGCCAGCAGAGCGCTAGGGAACACTGAAGCTTTCTTT.

The chain combines TRBV11-2 with TRBJ2-7; D remains unclear. The CDR3 extends over 13 amino acids. The V end lost 1 base, the J end lost 5 bases, and 9 bases lay between the germline ends. CDR1 SGHAT and CDR2 FQNNGV come from the germline V gene. The CDR3 is CASSLGSSHEQYF. CDR3 coding DNA: TGTGCCAGCAGCTTAGGTTCTAGTCACGAGCAGTACTTC.

This chain connects TRBV27 to TRBJ2-3; D is ambiguous. Germline V lookup: CDR1 MNHEY, CDR2 SMNVEV (reference sequence). V was shortened by 1 base and J by 2 bases, with 16 bases between the two germline ends. The CDR3 loop spans 17 amino acids. This chain's CDR3 is CASSLYENRKNTDTQYF. The CDR3 nucleotides read TGTGCCAGCAGTTTATATGAGAACCGGAAAAACACAGATACGCAGTATTTT.

This clone was seen ten or more times. The CDR3 reads CASSLSGQLYEQYF. The CDR3 bases are TGTGCCAGCAGCCTTTCGGGACAACTCTACGAGCAGTACTTC. The chain recombines TRBV11-2 with TRBJ2-7; possibly TRBD1 for D (6 bases). Looked up from germline, CDR1 is SGHAT and CDR2 is FQNNGV. This CDR3 spans 14 amino acids. V lost 5 bases and J 3 bases, leaving 14 bases between the germline ends.

V gene TRBV19 combines with J gene TRBJ1-5; TRBD1 might be the D (6 bases). Germline CDR1 is LNHDA and CDR2 is SQIVND (reference sequence). Trimming removed 5 bases from V and 3 bases from J, with 11 bases in between. The CDR3 contains 14 residues. CDR3 sequence reads: CASSSGAFNQPQHF. CDR3 nucleotides: TGTGCCAGTAGTTCGGGGGCGTTCAATCAGCCCCAGCATTTT.

V is TRBV28 and J is TRBJ2-1, with D possibly being TRBD2 (6 bases). CDR1 and CDR2 (germline): MDHEN, SYDVKM. The V and J ends lost 7 bases and 0 bases respectively, with 7 bases between them. The CDR3 length is 13 residues. The CDR3 region is CASTEGSYNEQFF. Here the CDR3 DNA reads TGTGCCAGCACGGAGGGCTCCTACAATGAGCAGTTCTTC.

The chain employs TRBV28 and TRBJ2-7; maybe TRBD1 (6 bases). Trimming shortened V by 4 bases and J by 6 bases, and 10 bases separated the two germline ends. There are 12 residues in the CDR3. Germline V gives CDR1 MDHEN, CDR2 SYDVKM. The CDR3 region is CASSYTGSEQYF. The CDR3 nucleotides read TGTGCCAGCAGTTATACAGGGAGCGAGCAGTACTTC.

This chain joins TRBV15 and TRBJ1-1, with 8 positions matching TRBD1. The V gene's germline CDR1 is LNHNV and CDR2 YYDKDF (reference sequence). J was trimmed by 4 bases and V by 0 bases; bases with no gene match: 7. The CDR3 is 16 amino acids. The CDR3 spells CATSRERTGRVTEAFF. The DNA for the CDR3 is TGTGCCACCAGCAGAGAAAGGACAGGGCGTGTCACTGAAGCTTTCTTT.

With regard to this clone: The sample holds other DNA sequences that translate to the same CDR3. V gene TRBV7-6 combines with J gene TRBJ2-3; D not resolved. CDR3 length: 13 residues. The ends were cut back, 0 bases at V and 3 bases at J, with 4 bases in the middle. Germline values: CDR1 SGHVS, CDR2 FNYEAQ. CDR3 region: CASSLAPTDTQYF. In nucleotides, the CDR3 is TGTGCCAGCAGCTTAGCCCCTACAGATACGCAGTATTTT.

The chain employs TRBV18 and TRBJ2-4, with 7 bases that match TRBD1. Germline CDR1 KGHSH, CDR2 LQKENI. CDR3 length: 12 amino acids. V shed 3 bases and J 8 bases; nucleotides not matched to a gene: 1. CDR3 sequence reads: CASSPGQDIQYF. Written as DNA, the CDR3 is TGTGCCAGCTCACCCGGACAGGACATTCAGTACTTC. The whole variable domain, filled in from reference TRBV18 and TRBJ2-4, reads NAGVMQNPRHLVRRRGQEARLRCSPMKGHSHVYWYRQLPEEGLKFMVYLQKENIIDESGMPKERFSAEFPKEGPSILRIQQVVRGDSAAYFCASSPGQDIQYFGAGTRLSVL.

The chain has TRBV28 and TRBJ2-7; 7 bases map to TRBD1. The CDR3 is 14 amino acids. The ends lost 7 bases at V and 3 bases at J; junction bases unmatched: 9. Per the germline V gene, CDR1 is MDHEN and CDR2 is SYDVKM. The CDR3 here is CASNFRGSLYEQYF. CDR3 sequence (DNA): TGTGCCAGCAACTTCAGGGGGTCGCTCTACGAGCAGTACTTC. The variable domain in full, with the rest retrieved from reference TRBV28 and TRBJ2-7, is DVKVTQSSRYLVKRTGEKVFLECVQDMDHENMFWYRQDPGLGLRLIYFSYDVKMKEKGDIPEGYSVSREKKERFSLILESASTNQTSMYLCASNFRGSLYEQYFGPGTRLTVT.

The V and J genes are TRBV19 and TRBJ2-1; D gene unclear. The V and J ends lost 1 base and 6 bases respectively, with 13 bases between them. Per the germline V gene, CDR1 is LNHDA and CDR2 is SQIVND (reference sequence). This CDR3 comprises 15 residues. DNA of the CDR3: TGTGCCAGTAGTATAGGGTTCCACCCCGGCAATGAGCAGTTCTTC. Translated: CASSIGFHPGNEQFF.

The chain couples TRBV27 to TRBJ2-7; D not certain. This CDR3 has 12 residues. Trimming took 10 bases from V and 4 from J, leaving 14 bases between them. Germline CDR1 is MNHEY and CDR2 is SMNVEV (reference sequence). The DNA for the CDR3 is TGTGCCACCCGTTTTGGGATTTACGAGCAGTACTTC. This gives the protein CATRFGIYEQYF.

The chain uses TRBV25-1 and TRBJ2-7; D not resolved. Germline loops: CDR1 MGHDK, CDR2 SYGVNS. The CDR3 length is 14 residues. Trimming shortened V by 6 bases and J by 0 bases, and 12 bases separated the two germline ends. The CDR3 sequence: CASSGDFLSYEQYF. In DNA, the CDR3 is TGTGCCAGCAGCGGCGACTTTCTCTCCTACGAGCAGTACTTC.

This chain uses TRBV7-2 with TRBJ1-3, with TRBD1 matching 7 bases. Germline values: CDR1 SGHTA, CDR2 FQGNSA. After removal of 1 base from V and 2 bases from J, the junction contained 11 bases not matched to a gene. The CDR3 runs to 18 residues. The CDR3 region is CASSLDGVDRAPGNTIYF. In nucleotides, the CDR3 is TGTGCCAGCAGCTTAGACGGGGTAGACAGGGCCCCTGGAAACACCATATATTTT.